These 18 T cell receptor beta chains came from one sample sequenced in a study of cytomegalovirus exposure and HLA in healthy donors. 60 Vbeta and 13 Jbeta primers were used in PCR. Assay used: immunoSEQ multiplex PCR; TCRdb lists only in-frame clones, some missing. The sample shows about 130,000 clones, 75% to 85% of them seen only once. Material: PBMCs. All receptors come from a man aged 30 to 45 in good health and CMV-seropositive.

This rearrangement joins TRBV18 to TRBJ2-1; TRBD2 matches at 8 bases. The germline V gene encodes CDR1 KGHSH and CDR2 LQKENI. V shed 6 bases and J 4 bases; nucleotides not matched to a gene: 14. This CDR3 has 17 amino acids. The DNA for the CDR3 is TGTGCCAGCTCCGATAGTGACCGCGGGGGGCATTACAATGAGCAGTTCTTC. Residues: CASSDSDRGGHYNEQFF.

The J gene is TRBJ2-7, the V gene TRBV5-1; tentatively, D is TRBD1 (7 bases). This CDR3 spans 15 amino acids. Germline V lookup: CDR1 SGHRS, CDR2 YFSETQ. The germline V and J ends were trimmed by 3 bases and 0 bases, with 13 bases remaining between them. This CDR3 reads CASSSAGQPSYEQYF. The CDR3 DNA is TGCGCCAGCAGCTCTGCGGGACAGCCCTCCTACGAGCAGTACTTC.

The rearrangement joins TRBV12-5 to TRBJ1-4; D gene ambiguous. Trimming left V 6 bases short and J 7 bases short, with 9 bases between. The V gene's germline CDR1 is LGHNT and CDR2 FRNRAP. This CDR3 is built from 12 residues. The CDR3 spells CASGAFREKLFF. The CDR3 DNA reads as TGTGCTAGTGGCGCGTTCCGTGAAAAACTGTTTTTT.

The genes are TRBV6-1 and TRBJ1-2; D call uncertain. Germline-derived CDR1 and CDR2 are MNHNS and SASEGT. The CDR3 loop spans 14 amino acids. V shed 2 bases and J shed 6 bases, with 13 bases lying between them. The CDR3 region has the DNA TGTGCCAGCAGTGAATCGAGTTGGAGCGATGGCTACACCTTC. Its protein product is CASSESSWSDGYTF.

This chain uses TRBV21-1 with TRBJ2-7; the DNA was not compared with TRBD1, the D call given in the table. TRBV21-1 is a documented pseudogene. The CDR3 is made up of 14 amino acids. The CDR3 sequence: CARRLRGIPYEQYF. The CDR3 nucleotides are TGTGCCAGAAGACTGAGGGGGATCCCCTACGAGCAGTACTTC.

This clone was picked up one time. The chain uses TRBV6-1 and TRBJ1-4; 8 bases map to TRBD1. In germline, CDR1 is MNHNS, CDR2 SASEGT. This CDR3 is 13 amino acids long. Trimming removed 6 bases from V and 6 bases from J; junction bases left unmatched: 3. CDR3 DNA: TGTGCCAGCAGCGTCAGGGGGCATGAAAAACTGTTTTTT. Translating gives CASSVRGHEKLFF.

About this clone: Within the sample, other DNA sequences also encode this same CDR3. V is TRBV10-3 and J is TRBJ2-4, with 8 bases matching TRBD1. The length of the CDR3 is 16 residues. After removal of 2 bases from V and 0 bases from J, the junction contained 3 bases not matched to a gene. Germline V gene sequence: CDR1 ENHRY, CDR2 SYGVKD. CDR3 sequence reads: CAISEGQGLAKNIQYF. The CDR3 DNA is TGTGCCATCAGTGAGGGACAGGGTTTAGCCAAAAACATTCAGTACTTC.

J is TRBJ1-2 and V is TRBV5-1; 11 bases map to TRBD1. The CDR3 contains 15 residues. Germline lookup yields CDR1 SGHRS and CDR2 YFSETQ. V lost 5 bases, J lost 4 bases, and 7 bases stayed unmatched. The DNA of the CDR3 is TGCGCCAGCAGGTTTCGGGACAGGGGGACCTATGGCTACACCTTC. The encoded protein is CASRFRDRGTYGYTF.

This CDR3 reads CASSTGTSYETQYF. CDR3 DNA: TGTGCCAGCAGCACCGGGACTAGCTATGAGACCCAGTACTTC. V usage is TRBV7-2 and J usage is TRBJ2-5; 9 bases match TRBD2. The CDR3 length is 14 residues. V was clipped by 5 bases and J by 5 bases; unmatched bases: 6. CDR1 and CDR2 (germline): SGHTA, FQGNSA.

This clone is a singleton in its sample. This chain connects TRBV27 to TRBJ2-5; the D is unclear. V was cut by 2 bases and J by 2 bases, with 6 bases left in between. This CDR3 comprises 13 residues. CDR1 and CDR2 (germline): MNHEY, SMNVEV (reference sequence). DNA for the CDR3: TGTGCCAGCAGTTTAGGGCAGCAAGAGACCCAGTACTTC. As protein: CASSLGQQETQYF.

V usage is TRBV19 and J usage is TRBJ1-2, with TRBD1 matching over 8 bases. The V and J ends lost 6 bases and 6 bases, in that order; junction bases with no gene match: 9. CDR1 and CDR2 from the germline V gene are LNHDA and SQIVND (reference sequence). This CDR3 has 14 amino acids. The CDR3 loop is CASRLTGEGDGYTF. The CDR3 nucleotides read TGTGCCAGTAGATTGACAGGGGAAGGGGATGGCTACACCTTC.

This chain uses TRBV19 with TRBJ1-6; D is undetermined. The CDR3 extends over 14 amino acids. V lost 7 bases and J 3 bases, leaving 10 bases between the germline ends. Germline V lookup: CDR1 LNHDA, CDR2 SQIVND (reference sequence). The CDR3 spells CASKERVYNSPLHF. CDR3 coding DNA: TGTGCCAGTAAGGAGAGAGTCTATAATTCACCCCTCCACTTT.

The chain joins TRBV9 to TRBJ2-7; D is possibly TRBD1 (6 bases). This CDR3 has 12 amino acids. The V end was cut by 0 bases, the J end by 5 bases, with 6 bases between. Germline CDR1 and CDR2: SGDLS and YYNGEE. This chain's CDR3 is CASSVAGDEQYF. The CDR3 DNA follows: TGTGCCAGCAGCGTAGCAGGGGACGAGCAGTACTTC.

This chain uses TRBV27 with TRBJ2-1, with 15 bases lining up with TRBD2. Germline-derived CDR1 and CDR2 are MNHEY and SMNVEV (reference sequence). V shed 3 bases and J 4 bases; nucleotides not matched to a gene: 4. CDR3 length: 17 amino acids. The CDR3 reads CASSLSGLAGGYNEQFF. The CDR3 DNA follows: TGTGCCAGCAGTTTGTCGGGACTAGCGGGAGGATACAATGAGCAGTTCTTC.

The chain carries TRBV7-8 and TRBJ2-5; TRBD2 might be the D (6 bases). Germline values: CDR1 SGHVS, CDR2 FQNEAQ. Trimming left V 8 bases short and J 1 base short, with 14 bases between. There are 14 residues in the CDR3. This CDR3 is CASLQAGLQETQYF. The CDR3 nucleotides are TGTGCCAGCCTACAGGCGGGGCTCCAAGAGACCCAGTACTTC.

The V call is TRBV7-7, the J call TRBJ2-5; 9 nucleotides line up with TRBD2. Germline V gives CDR1 SSHAT, CDR2 FNYEAQ (reference sequence). The length of the CDR3 is 16 residues. Unmatched junction bases numbered 6, after V lost 4 bases and J lost 0 bases. The CDR3 loop is CASSSMSGGYQETQYF. CDR3 bases: TGTGCCAGCAGCTCTATGAGCGGGGGGTACCAAGAGACCCAGTACTTC.

This chain uses TRBV6-6 with TRBJ1-1; no firm D call. In germline, CDR1 is MNHNY, CDR2 SVGAGI (reference sequence). The CDR3 sequence is 14 residues long. Trimming left V 7 bases short and J 3 bases short, with 15 bases between. The CDR3 region is CASTNEEDYTEAFF. DNA of the CDR3: TGTGCCAGCACCAACGAGGAGGACTACACTGAAGCTTTCTTT.

This sequence joins TRBV29-1 and TRBJ2-4, with 9 bases aligning to TRBD1. This CDR3 region has 14 residues. Germline loops: CDR1 SQVTM, CDR2 ANQGSEA. V shed 4 bases and J 4 bases; nucleotides not matched to a gene: 5. The CDR3 DNA reads as TGCAGCGTTGCATCCGGGACAGGGAAAAACATTCAGTACTTC. It translates to CSVASGTGKNIQYF.